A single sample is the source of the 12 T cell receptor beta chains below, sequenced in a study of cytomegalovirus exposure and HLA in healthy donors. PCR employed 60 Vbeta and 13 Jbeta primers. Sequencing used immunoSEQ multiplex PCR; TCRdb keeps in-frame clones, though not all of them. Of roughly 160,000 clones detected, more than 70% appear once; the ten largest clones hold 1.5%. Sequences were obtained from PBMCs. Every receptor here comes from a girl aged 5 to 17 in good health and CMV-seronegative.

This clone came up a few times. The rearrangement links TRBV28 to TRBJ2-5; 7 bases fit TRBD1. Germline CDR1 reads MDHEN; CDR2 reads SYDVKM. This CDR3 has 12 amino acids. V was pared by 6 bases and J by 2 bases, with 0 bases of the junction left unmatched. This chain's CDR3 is CASRGQQETQYF. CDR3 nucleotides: TGTGCCAGCAGGGGACAGCAAGAGACCCAGTACTTC.

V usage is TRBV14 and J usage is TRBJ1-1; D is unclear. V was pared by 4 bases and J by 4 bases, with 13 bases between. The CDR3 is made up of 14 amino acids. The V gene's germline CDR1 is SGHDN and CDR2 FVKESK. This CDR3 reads CASSPNWGVTEAFF. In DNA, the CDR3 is TGTGCCAGCAGCCCTAATTGGGGAGTCACTGAAGCTTTCTTT.

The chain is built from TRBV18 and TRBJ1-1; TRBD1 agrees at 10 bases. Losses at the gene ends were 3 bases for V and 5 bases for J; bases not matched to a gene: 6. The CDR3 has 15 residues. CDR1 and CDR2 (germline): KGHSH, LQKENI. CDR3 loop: CASSPVTGGWTEAFF. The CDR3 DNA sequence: TGTGCCAGCTCACCGGTGACAGGGGGCTGGACTGAAGCTTTCTTT.

Here the CDR3 DNA reads TGCGCCAGCAGCCAGGGAGATAATCAGCCCCAGCATTTT. It specifies CASSQGDNQPQHF. The V and J genes are TRBV4-1 and TRBJ1-5; D is unclear. This CDR3 has 13 residues. Germline V gene data show CDR1 as MGHRA and CDR2 as YSYEKL. Trimming shortened V by 3 bases and J by 4 bases, and 7 bases separated the two germline ends.

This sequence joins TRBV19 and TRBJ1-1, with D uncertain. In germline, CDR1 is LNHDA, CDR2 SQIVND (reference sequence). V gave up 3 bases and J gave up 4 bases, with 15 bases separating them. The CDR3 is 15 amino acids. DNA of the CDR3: TGTGCCAGTAGTATCTTGGGTTTCGGAGCCACTGAAGCTTTCTTT. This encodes CASSILGFGATEAFF.

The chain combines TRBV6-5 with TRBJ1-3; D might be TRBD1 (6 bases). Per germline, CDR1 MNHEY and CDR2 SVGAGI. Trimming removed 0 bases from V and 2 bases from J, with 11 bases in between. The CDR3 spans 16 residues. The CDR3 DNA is TGTGCCAGCAGTTACTCTCTGGGGGCCCCTGGAAACACCATATATTTT. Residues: CASSYSLGAPGNTIYF.

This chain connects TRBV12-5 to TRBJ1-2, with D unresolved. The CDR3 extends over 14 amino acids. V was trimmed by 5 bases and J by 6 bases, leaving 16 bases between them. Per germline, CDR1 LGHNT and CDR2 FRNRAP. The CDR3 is CASGTSGGAHGYTF. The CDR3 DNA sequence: TGTGCTAGTGGTACCTCCGGAGGAGCCCATGGCTACACCTTC.

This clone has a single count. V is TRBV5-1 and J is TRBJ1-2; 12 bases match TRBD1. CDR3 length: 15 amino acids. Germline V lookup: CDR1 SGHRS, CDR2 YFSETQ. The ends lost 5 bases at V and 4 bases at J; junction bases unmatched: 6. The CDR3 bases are TGCGCCAGCAGTGGGGGACAGGGGGCTTTCTATGGCTACACCTTC. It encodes CASSGGQGAFYGYTF.

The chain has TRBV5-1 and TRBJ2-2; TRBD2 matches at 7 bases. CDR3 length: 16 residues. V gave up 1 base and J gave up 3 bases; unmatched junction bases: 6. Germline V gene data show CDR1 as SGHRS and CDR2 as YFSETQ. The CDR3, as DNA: TGCGCCAGCAGCTTGAGTGCGGCGGGGGACACCGGGGAGCTGTTTTTT. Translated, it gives CASSLSAAGDTGELFF.

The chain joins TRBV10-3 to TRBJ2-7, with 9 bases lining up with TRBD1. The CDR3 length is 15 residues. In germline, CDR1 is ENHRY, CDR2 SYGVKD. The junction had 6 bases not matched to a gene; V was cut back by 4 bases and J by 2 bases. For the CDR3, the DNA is TGTGCCATCAGTGGGGGACAGGGATTAGCCTACGAGCAGTACTTC. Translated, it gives CAISGGQGLAYEQYF.

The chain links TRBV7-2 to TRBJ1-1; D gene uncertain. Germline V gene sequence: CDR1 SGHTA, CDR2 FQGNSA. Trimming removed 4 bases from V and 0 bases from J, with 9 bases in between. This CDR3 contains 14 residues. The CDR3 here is CASSWREVNTEAFF. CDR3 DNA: TGTGCCAGCAGCTGGAGGGAGGTGAACACTGAAGCTTTCTTT.

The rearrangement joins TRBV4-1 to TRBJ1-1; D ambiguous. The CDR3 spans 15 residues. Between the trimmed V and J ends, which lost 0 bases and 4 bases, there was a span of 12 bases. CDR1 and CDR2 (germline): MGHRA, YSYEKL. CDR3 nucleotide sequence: TGCGCCAGCAGCCAAGATCCGGTGGGAGGCACTGAAGCTTTCTTT. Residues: CASSQDPVGGTEAFF.